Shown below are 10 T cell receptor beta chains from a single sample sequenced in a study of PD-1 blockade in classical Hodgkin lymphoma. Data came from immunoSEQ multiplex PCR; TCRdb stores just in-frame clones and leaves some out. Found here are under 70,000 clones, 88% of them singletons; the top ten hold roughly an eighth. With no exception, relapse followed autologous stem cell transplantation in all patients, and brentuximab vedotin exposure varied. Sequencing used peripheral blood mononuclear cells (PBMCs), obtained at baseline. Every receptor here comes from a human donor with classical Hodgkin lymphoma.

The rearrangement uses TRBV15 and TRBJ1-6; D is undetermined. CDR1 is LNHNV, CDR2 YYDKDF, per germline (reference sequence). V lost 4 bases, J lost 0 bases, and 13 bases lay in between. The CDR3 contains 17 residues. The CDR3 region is CATSKEAISSYNSPLHF. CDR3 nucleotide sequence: TGTGCCACCAGCAAGGAAGCGATCAGCTCCTATAATTCACCCCTCCACTTT.

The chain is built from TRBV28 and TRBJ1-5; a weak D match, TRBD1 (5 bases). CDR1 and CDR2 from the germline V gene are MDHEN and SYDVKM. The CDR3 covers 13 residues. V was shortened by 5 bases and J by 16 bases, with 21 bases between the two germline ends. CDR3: CASSPGGVGKEHF. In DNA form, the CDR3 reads TGTGCCAGCAGTCCGGGGGGGGTAGGTAAAGAACATTTT.

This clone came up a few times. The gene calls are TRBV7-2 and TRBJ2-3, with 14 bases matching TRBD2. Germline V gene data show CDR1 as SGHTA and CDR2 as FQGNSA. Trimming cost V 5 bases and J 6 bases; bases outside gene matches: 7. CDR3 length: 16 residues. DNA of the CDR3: TGTGCCAGCAGCGTAGGACTAGCGGGGGGCGGGGATACGCAGTATTTT. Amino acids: CASSVGLAGGGDTQYF.

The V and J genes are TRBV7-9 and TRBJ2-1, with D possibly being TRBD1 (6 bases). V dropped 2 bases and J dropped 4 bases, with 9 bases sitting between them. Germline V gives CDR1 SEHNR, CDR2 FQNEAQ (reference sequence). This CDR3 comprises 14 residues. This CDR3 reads CASSLQTGYNEQFF. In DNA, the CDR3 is TGTGCCAGCAGCTTACAGACAGGTTACAATGAGCAGTTCTTC. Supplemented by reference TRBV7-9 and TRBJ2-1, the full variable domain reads DTGVSQNPRHKITKRGQNVTFRCDPISEHNRLYWYRQTLGQGPEFLTYFQNEAQLEKSRLLSDRFSAERPKGSFSTLEIQRTEQGDSAMYLCASSLQTGYNEQFFGPGTRLTVL.

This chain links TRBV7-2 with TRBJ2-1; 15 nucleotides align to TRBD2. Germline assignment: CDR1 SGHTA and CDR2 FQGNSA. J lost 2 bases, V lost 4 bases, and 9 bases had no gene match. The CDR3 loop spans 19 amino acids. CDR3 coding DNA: TGTGCCAGCAGCTGGACTAGCGGGGGGGCGGCACGACCCTACAATGAGCAGTTCTTC. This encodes CASSWTSGGAARPYNEQFF. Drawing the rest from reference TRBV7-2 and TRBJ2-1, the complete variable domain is GAGVSQSPSNKVTEKGKDVELRCDPISGHTALYWYRQSLGQGLEFLIYFQGNSAPDKSGLPSDRFSAERTGGSVSTLTIQRTQQEDSAVYLCASSWTSGGAARPYNEQFFGPGTRLTVL.

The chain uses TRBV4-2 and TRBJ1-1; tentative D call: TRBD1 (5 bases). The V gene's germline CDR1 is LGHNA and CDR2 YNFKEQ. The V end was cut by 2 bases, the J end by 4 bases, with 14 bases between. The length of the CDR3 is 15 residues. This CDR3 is CASSQFAGGSTEAFF. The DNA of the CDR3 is TGTGCCAGCAGCCAATTTGCGGGGGGGAGCACTGAAGCTTTCTTT.

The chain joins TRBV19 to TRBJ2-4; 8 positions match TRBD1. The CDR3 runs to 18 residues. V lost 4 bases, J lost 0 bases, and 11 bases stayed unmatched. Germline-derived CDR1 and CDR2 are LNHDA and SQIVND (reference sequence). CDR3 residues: CASSTGQGLKLAKNIQYF. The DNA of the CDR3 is TGTGCCAGTAGTACAGGACAGGGACTCAAATTAGCCAAAAACATTCAGTACTTC.

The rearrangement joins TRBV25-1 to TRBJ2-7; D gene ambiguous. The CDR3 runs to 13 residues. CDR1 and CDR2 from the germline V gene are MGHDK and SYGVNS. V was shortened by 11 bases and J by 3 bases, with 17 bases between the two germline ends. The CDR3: CACDTPLNYEQYF. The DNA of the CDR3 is TGTGCCTGCGACACTCCCCTCAACTACGAGCAGTACTTC.

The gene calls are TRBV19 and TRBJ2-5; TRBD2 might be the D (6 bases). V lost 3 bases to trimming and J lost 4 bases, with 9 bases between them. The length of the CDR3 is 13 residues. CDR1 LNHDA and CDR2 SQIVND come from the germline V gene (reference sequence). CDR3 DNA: TGTGCCAGTAGTATTACTAGCCGAGAGACCCAGTACTTC. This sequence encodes CASSITSRETQYF.

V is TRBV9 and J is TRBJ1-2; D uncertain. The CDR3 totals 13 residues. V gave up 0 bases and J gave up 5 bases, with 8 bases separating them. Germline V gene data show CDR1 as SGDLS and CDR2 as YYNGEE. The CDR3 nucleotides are TGTGCCAGCAGCGTAGGAGGTCGGTATGGCTACACCTTC. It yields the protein CASSVGGRYGYTF.